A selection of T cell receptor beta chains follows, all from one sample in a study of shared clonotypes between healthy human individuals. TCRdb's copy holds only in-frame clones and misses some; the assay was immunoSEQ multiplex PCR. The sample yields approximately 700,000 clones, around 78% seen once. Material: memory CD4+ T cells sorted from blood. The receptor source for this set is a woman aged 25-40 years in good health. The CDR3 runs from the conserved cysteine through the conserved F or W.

CDR3 protein: CASSDGLLFRSRKNTEAFF; V gene: TRBV2
CDR3 protein: CSVEDGGWALNTEAFF; V gene: TRBV29-1
CDR3 protein: CSVEDSREAVYNEQFF; V gene: TRBV29-1
CDR3 protein: CASSPKKDSNFGELFF; V gene: TRBV18
CDR3 protein: CATSPADSNQPQHF; V gene: TRBV19
CDR3 protein: CASRDYLVWDEQFF; V gene: TRBV27
CDR3 protein: CASSELDYEQYF; V gene: TRBV2
CDR3 protein: CASRRLGNSYNEQFF; V gene: TRBV6-5
CDR3 protein: CASSRQGQVGMNTEAFF; V gene: TRBV7-8
CDR3 protein: CAWSKDRVRSNQPQHF; V gene: TRBV30
CDR3 protein: CASSTQLGRGEKLFF; V gene: TRBV19
CDR3 protein: CASWGRSHEQFF; V gene: TRBV2
CDR3 protein: CASSILGTGVQPQHF; V gene: TRBV27
CDR3 protein: CASSKPGLAGGVSLRFF; V gene: TRBV7-9
CDR3 protein: CAWSANPLGEQFF; V gene: TRBV30
CDR3 protein: CASSLGTSGSYNEQFF; V gene: TRBV5-4
CDR3 protein: CASSPSGNPNEQFF; V gene: TRBV2
CDR3 protein: CASLKGLNTGELFF; V gene: TRBV28
CDR3 protein: CASSPRQGGGPQHF; V gene: TRBV19
CDR3 protein: CSVSTYYSGNTIYF; V gene: TRBV29-1
CDR3 protein: CSETQRDTQYF; V gene: TRBV20-1
CDR3 protein: CATSRGQGLEEKLFF; V gene: TRBV15
CDR3 protein: CASSDGTGGFGNTDTQYF; V gene: TRBV10-1
CDR3 protein: CSVAGLMNTEAFF; V gene: TRBV29-1
CDR3 protein: CASSTKAGMADTQYF; V gene: TRBV5-4
CDR3 protein: CAWSVGLAGLFEQFF; V gene: TRBV30
CDR3 protein: CASSQGSSYGYTF; V gene: TRBV4-2
CDR3 protein: CASTRGYNNEQFF; V gene: TRBV19
CDR3 protein: CASSQDSIQETQYF; V gene: TRBV4-2
CDR3 protein: CASRSPGRGTEAFF; V gene: TRBV6-1
CDR3 protein: CSVVGTGQGGRGTGELFF; V gene: TRBV29-1
CDR3 protein: CASSQDSRTGQGALPEAFF; V gene: TRBV4-1
CDR3 protein: CASSLSDSGRETQYF; V gene: TRBV5-1
CDR3 protein: CASSLANPNTEAFF; V gene: TRBV7-9
CDR3 protein: CASNPRRANYGYTF; V gene: TRBV19
CDR3 protein: CASSDGEQFF; V gene: TRBV10-2
CDR3 protein: CARTGEGKNIQYF; V gene: TRBV28
CDR3 protein: CASSLRGYGYTF; V gene: TRBV5-7
CDR3 protein: CASSGATEGGYEQFF; V gene: TRBV6-1
CDR3 protein: CASSQARGTAFSYEQYF; V gene: TRBV4-1
CDR3 protein: CASSFRAGVKDEQFF; V gene: TRBV28
CDR3 protein: CASSSTVTNEKLFF; V gene: TRBV27
CDR3 protein: CASSPELGGQRYGYTF; V gene: TRBV9
CDR3 protein: CASRLPGGYGYTF; V gene: TRBV28
CDR3 protein: CASSLEAAGADEQFF; V gene: TRBV11-1
CDR3 protein: CASSPGSGNTIYF; V gene: TRBV5-1
CDR3 protein: CASSEAPGAGELFF; V gene: TRBV2
CDR3 protein: CASSLVEASGIYF; V gene: TRBV7-2
CDR3 protein: CASSLKLAGVTDTQYF; V gene: TRBV5-4
CDR3 protein: CASSPIQETDTQYF; V gene: TRBV18
CDR3 protein: CASSQGRGSGTTPYEQYF; V gene: TRBV5-1
CDR3 protein: CASSPGQSTDTQYF; V gene: TRBV5-1
CDR3 protein: CASSFPGGYEQYF; V gene: TRBV11-2